This entry lists 6 T cell receptor beta chains sequenced from one sample in a study. TCRdb re-analysed the RT-PCR reads in MiXCR, keeping a single row per CDR3 protein. Here the sample spans about 680,000 distinct CDR3 sequences, 12% to 15% being singletons. The sequencing input was memory CD4+ T cells from blood. Source of these receptors: a female donor in good health, serving as a healthy control.

At least ten counts were recorded for this clonotype. V gene TRBV10-3 combines with J gene TRBJ1-2; 10 nucleotides agree with TRBD1. With 7 bases clipped from V and 3 bases from J, the junction kept 5 bases outside the gene matches. CDR1 is ENHRY, CDR2 SYGVKD, per germline. The CDR3 covers 14 residues. The CDR3, as DNA: TGTGCCATCACTTCGACAGGGGGCCACTATGGCTACACCTTC. This codes for CAITSTGGHYGYTF.

This clonotype was picked up a small number of times. This sequence joins TRBV11-3 and TRBJ2-3; weak D call: TRBD1 (5 bases). Germline V CDR1 and CDR2: SGHNT, YENEEA. CDR3 length equals 14 residues. Trimming pared 5 bases from V and 5 bases from J, leaving 14 bases between. CDR3 loop: CASSQGGRGDTQYF. In DNA, the CDR3 is TGTGCCAGCAGCCAAGGCGGAAGGGGAGATACGCAGTATTTT.

Points on this clonotype: Sequence at one end of the junction differs from germline and may be a read error. The chain has TRBV28 and TRBJ2-3; 8 bases map to TRBD2. Germline V gives CDR1 MDHEN, CDR2 SYDVKM. The CDR3 consists of 15 residues. As DNA, the CDR3 is TGTGCCAGCTGTTTACCTAGCGGGCTCACAGATACGCAGTATTTT. Its translation: CASCLPSGLTDTQYF.

This chain connects TRBV7-9 to TRBJ2-2, with D perhaps matching TRBD1 or TRBD2 (7 bases each). Germline V lookup: CDR1 SEHNR, CDR2 FQNEAQ (reference sequence). The CDR3 has 16 residues. Trimming took off 4 bases at V and 3 bases at J, with 15 bases between the two ends. CDR3 amino acids: CASSSPPGGDTGELFF. As DNA, the CDR3 is TGTGCCAGCAGCTCCCCCCCAGGGGGGGACACCGGGGAGCTGTTTTTT.

The chain is built from TRBV15 and TRBJ1-3; D not resolved. Trimming left V 8 bases short and J 0 bases short, with 17 bases between. The CDR3 is 16 amino acids. From germline, CDR1 is LNHNV and CDR2 YYDKDF (reference sequence). CDR3 DNA: TGTGCCACCCGGCCGCGGCGCCAGAGCTCTGGAAACACCATATATTTT. Its translation is CATRPRRQSSGNTIYF.

This clonotype was seen only a few times. The chain has TRBV7-3 and TRBJ2-3; 8 bases are a match to TRBD2. This CDR3 is 15 amino acids long. The germline gives CDR1 SGHTA, CDR2 FQGTGA. Trimming took 3 bases from V and 4 from J; bases not matched to a gene: 6. CDR3 residues: CASSLDSGNPDTQYF. CDR3 in DNA: TGTGCCAGCAGCTTGGATAGCGGGAACCCAGATACGCAGTATTTT.